One and the same sample provided the 4 T cell receptor beta chains below, sequenced in a study of cytotoxic CD8 clonotypes in ibrutinib-treated CLL. The method was immunoSEQ multiplex PCR; TCRdb's version includes in-frame clones alone and lacks a portion of them. The sample has hundreds of thousands of clones, roughly 67% seen once. Source: PBMCs, taken after 36 months of ibrutinib treatment. The origin of the receptors is a human donor with chronic lymphocytic leukemia.

The genes are TRBV7-6 and TRBJ2-2, with D possibly being TRBD1 (6 bases). The V gene's germline CDR1 is SGHVS and CDR2 FNYEAQ. V was pared by 5 bases and J by 6 bases, with 19 bases between. This CDR3 spans 16 amino acids. CDR3 residues: CASSTLTGRQAGELFF. The CDR3 DNA reads as TGTGCCAGCAGCACCTTAACAGGGCGTCAAGCCGGGGAGCTGTTTTTT.

V usage is TRBV19 and J usage is TRBJ1-1, with D possibly TRBD1 on 6 matching bases. This CDR3 is 16 amino acids long. Germline CDR1 and CDR2: LNHDA and SQIVND (reference sequence). V was cut by 1 base and J by 0 bases, with 12 bases left in between. Written as DNA, the CDR3 is TGTGCCAGTAGTATAGGAGGGGGGCACATGAACACTGAAGCTTTCTTT. This codes for CASSIGGGHMNTEAFF.

The gene calls are TRBV7-3 and TRBJ2-5; unclear D gene. Looked up from germline, CDR1 is SGHTA and CDR2 is FQGTGA. The CDR3 is 15 amino acids. Trimming shortened V by 1 base and J by 5 bases, and 14 bases separated the two germline ends. The CDR3: CASSLIGSRMETQYF. The CDR3 DNA follows: TGTGCCAGCAGCTTAATTGGCAGCCGAATGGAGACCCAGTACTTC. The complete variable domain, with remaining parts taken from reference TRBV7-3 and TRBJ2-5, reads GAGVSQTPSNKVTEKGKYVELRCDPISGHTALYWYRQSLGQGPEFLIYFQGTGAADDSGLPNDRFFAVRPEGSVSTLKIQRTERGDSAVYLCASSLIGSRMETQYFGPGTRLLVL.

The rearrangement uses TRBV6-5 and TRBJ2-7; TRBD1 matches at 7 bases. The CDR3 sequence is 13 residues long. In germline, CDR1 is MNHEY, CDR2 SVGAGI. V shed 6 bases, J shed 3 bases, and the junction held 5 bases outside the gene matches. As DNA, the CDR3 is TGTGCCAGCAGACTGACAGGGCGCTACGAGCAGTACTTC. This codes for CASRLTGRYEQYF.